Sequencing of this T cell receptor (beta chain) was carried out in a study of cytomegalovirus exposure and HLA in healthy donors. Study results and caveats: Prediction of most subjects' HLA-A and HLA-B alleles by TCR beta sequences was reportedly accurate. Most TCR sequences showed up rarely, but some public TCRs showed up in many donors.

Notes on this clone: What it binds is unknown.

PCR involved 60 Vbeta and 13 Jbeta primers. The assay was immunoSEQ multiplex PCR, and TCRdb's table has in-frame clones only and misses some. Of fewer than 110,000 clones listed, 60% to 75% are singletons. V lost 5 bases, J lost 2 bases, and 16 bases lay in between. Germline V CDR1 and CDR2: SEHNR, FQNEAQ (reference sequence). The CDR3 is 15 residues long. The rearrangement links TRBV7-9 to TRBJ2-7; D is unresolved. The sequenced sample consisted of PBMCs. The sequence was obtained from a young man in good health and CMV-seronegative. In nucleotides, the CDR3 is TGTGCCAGCAGCCTACTTGCGTCTGCCACCTACGAGCAGTACTTC. Its protein is CASSLLASATYEQYF.